The sequence of this T cell receptor (beta chain) was determined in a study of post-analysis software for immune sequencing data. Study observations and caveats: Patients carried roughly five TRBV segments more frequently than controls did, and TRBV5-6, TRBV5-1 and TRBV20-1 were among them. Versus controls, multiple sclerosis patients showed significantly lower diversity (normalized Chao1).

Deletions cut 3 bases from V and 4 bases from J, with 10 bases between. This CDR3 is built from 15 residues. CDR1 and CDR2 from the germline V gene are KGHSH and LQKENI. Every TCR beta cDNA library bore unique molecular identifiers. MiXCR, applied by TCRdb to the PCR reads, yields one record per CDR3 protein. Of 400,000 to 500,000 distinct CDR3 sequences in the sample, approximately 37% were seen once. This clonotype was counted only a few times. The antigen is not known. Material: blood. This TCR came from a girl aged 2 to 9 with multiple sclerosis. The gene calls are TRBV18 and TRBJ2-6; D may be TRBD1 (6 bases). The CDR3 protein is CASSPNDRGANVLTF. The CDR3 bases are TGTGCCAGCTCACCGAATGACAGGGGGGCCAACGTCCTGACTTTC.